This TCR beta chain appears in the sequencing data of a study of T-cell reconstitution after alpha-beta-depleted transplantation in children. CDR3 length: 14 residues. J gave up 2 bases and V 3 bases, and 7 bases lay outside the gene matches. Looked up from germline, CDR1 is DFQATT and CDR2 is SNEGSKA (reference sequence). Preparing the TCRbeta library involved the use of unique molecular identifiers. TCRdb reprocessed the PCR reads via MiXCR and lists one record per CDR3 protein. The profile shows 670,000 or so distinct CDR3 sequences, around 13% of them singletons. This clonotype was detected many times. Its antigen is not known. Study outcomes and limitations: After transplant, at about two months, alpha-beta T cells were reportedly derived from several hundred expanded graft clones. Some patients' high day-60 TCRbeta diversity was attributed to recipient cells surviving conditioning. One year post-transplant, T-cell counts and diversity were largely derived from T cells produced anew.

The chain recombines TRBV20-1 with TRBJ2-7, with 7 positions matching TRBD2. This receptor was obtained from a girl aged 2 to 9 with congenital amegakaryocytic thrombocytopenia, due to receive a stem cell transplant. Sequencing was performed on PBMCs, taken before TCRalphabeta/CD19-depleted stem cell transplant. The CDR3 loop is CSARIPSGPYEQYF. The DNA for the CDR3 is TGCAGTGCTAGGATCCCTAGCGGCCCCTACGAGCAGTACTTC.